This T cell receptor beta chain was sequenced in a study of cytomegalovirus exposure and HLA in healthy donors. Study results and caveats: Cytomegalovirus association was listed for around 180 TCR beta chains. Looking again later, the authors saw that most CMV-associated TCR beta chains seemed HLA-restricted. For most TCR sequences rarity was the rule, although some public TCRs occurred in many donors.

Trimming at V came to 1 base and at J to 5 bases, leaving 10 bases not matched to a gene. Per germline, CDR1 SGHNT and CDR2 YYREEE (reference sequence). This CDR3 spans 16 amino acids. The sample holds one count of this clone. The antigen remains undetermined. In the PCR, 60 Vbeta and 13 Jbeta primers were used. Assay used: immunoSEQ multiplex PCR; TCRdb lists only in-frame clones, some missing. This table has hundreds of thousands of clones, nearly 80% appearing once. The clonotype comes from a male donor in good health and CMV-seronegative. This rearrangement joins TRBV5-4 to TRBJ2-5, with 8 bases fitting TRBD2. The sequenced material came from PBMCs. The CDR3 reads CASSLTRGGIDETQYF. The CDR3 coding sequence is TGTGCCAGCAGCTTGACGCGCGGGGGGATCGACGAGACCCAGTACTTC.